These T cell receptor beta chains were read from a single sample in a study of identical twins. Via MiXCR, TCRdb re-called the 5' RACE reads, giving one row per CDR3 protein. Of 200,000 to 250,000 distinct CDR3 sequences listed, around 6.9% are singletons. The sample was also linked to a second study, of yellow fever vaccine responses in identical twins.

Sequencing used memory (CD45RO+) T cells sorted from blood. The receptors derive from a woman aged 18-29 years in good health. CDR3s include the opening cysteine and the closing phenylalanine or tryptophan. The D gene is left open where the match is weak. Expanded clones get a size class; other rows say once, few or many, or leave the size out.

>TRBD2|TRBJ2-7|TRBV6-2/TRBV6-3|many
CASSQLAGSYEQYF
TGTGCCAGCAGTCAACTAGCGGGGTCCTACGAGCAGTACTTC
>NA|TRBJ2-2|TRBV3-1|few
CASSQDPRGELFF
TGTGCCAGCAGCCAAGATCCTAGGGGGGAGCTGTTTTTT
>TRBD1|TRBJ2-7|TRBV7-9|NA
CASSLTTGGYEQYF
TGTGCCAGCAGCTTGACGACAGGGGGCTACGAGCAGTACTTC
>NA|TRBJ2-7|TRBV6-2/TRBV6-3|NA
CASSYRQGASINRGFYEQYF
TGTGCCAGCAGTTACAGGCAGGGAGCTTCAATAAACCGCGGGTTTTACGAGCAGTACTTC
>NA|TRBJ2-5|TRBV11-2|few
CASSPPGGIQETQYF
TGTGCCAGCAGCCCCCCGGGCGGAATCCAAGAGACCCAGTACTTC
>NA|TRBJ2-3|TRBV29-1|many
CSVEGGTDTQYF
TGCAGCGTTGAAGGTGGCACAGATACGCAGTATTTT
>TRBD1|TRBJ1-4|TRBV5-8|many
CASSLGTADNEKLFF
TGTGCCAGCAGCCTCGGGACAGCGGATAATGAAAAACTGTTTTTT
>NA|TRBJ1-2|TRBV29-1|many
CSVGDTNYGYTF
TGCAGCGTTGGAGACACAAACTATGGCTACACCTTC
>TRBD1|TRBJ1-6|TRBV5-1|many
CASRKDRGGSPLHF
TGCGCCAGCCGCAAGGACAGGGGAGGATCACCCCTCCACTTT
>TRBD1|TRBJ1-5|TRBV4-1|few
CASSQAGTGYNQPQHF
TGCGCCAGCAGCCAAGCCGGGACAGGGTACAATCAGCCCCAGCATTTT
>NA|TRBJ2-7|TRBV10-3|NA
CAISGAGSNEQYF
TGTGCCATCAGTGGGGCAGGAAGCAACGAGCAGTACTTC
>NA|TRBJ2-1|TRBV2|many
CASTLEVGSFEQFF
TGTGCCAGCACTCTGGAAGTAGGGTCCTTTGAGCAGTTCTTC
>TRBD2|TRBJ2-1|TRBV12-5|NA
CASGLVSPAGGLFF
TGTGCTAGTGGTTTGGTATCCCCGGCGGGAGGGCTATTCTTC
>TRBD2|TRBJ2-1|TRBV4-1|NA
CASSQGTSGGSYNEQFF
TGCGCCAGCAGCCAAGGGACTAGCGGGGGGTCCTACAATGAGCAGTTCTTC
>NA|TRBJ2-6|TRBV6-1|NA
CASSRDMANVLTF
TGTGCCAGCAGTAGGGACATGGCAAACGTCCTGACTTTC
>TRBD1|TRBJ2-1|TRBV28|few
CASTFPIGQGARNEQFF
TGTGCCAGCACCTTCCCCATAGGACAGGGGGCGCGAAATGAGCAGTTCTTC
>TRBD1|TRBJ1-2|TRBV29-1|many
CSVSAGTGLLRGYTF
TGCAGCGTATCAGCCGGGACAGGGCTTTTGAGGGGCTACACCTTC
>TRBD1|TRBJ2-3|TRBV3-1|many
CASSQVGTGTDTQYF
TGTGCCAGCAGCCAAGTTGGGACAGGGACAGATACGCAGTATTTT
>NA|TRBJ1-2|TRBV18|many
CASSPLADYGYTF
TGTGCCAGCTCACCACTGGCAGACTATGGCTACACCTTC
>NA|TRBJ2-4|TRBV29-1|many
CSTRGDAAKNIQYF
TGCAGCACCAGGGGGGATGCAGCCAAAAACATTCAGTACTTC
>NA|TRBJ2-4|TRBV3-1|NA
CASSQDSWVAKNIQYF
TGTGCCAGCAGCCAAGATTCTTGGGTAGCCAAAAACATTCAGTACTTC
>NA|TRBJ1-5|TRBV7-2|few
CASSPNRDRQPQHF
TGTGCCAGCAGCCCGAACAGGGATCGTCAGCCCCAGCATTTT